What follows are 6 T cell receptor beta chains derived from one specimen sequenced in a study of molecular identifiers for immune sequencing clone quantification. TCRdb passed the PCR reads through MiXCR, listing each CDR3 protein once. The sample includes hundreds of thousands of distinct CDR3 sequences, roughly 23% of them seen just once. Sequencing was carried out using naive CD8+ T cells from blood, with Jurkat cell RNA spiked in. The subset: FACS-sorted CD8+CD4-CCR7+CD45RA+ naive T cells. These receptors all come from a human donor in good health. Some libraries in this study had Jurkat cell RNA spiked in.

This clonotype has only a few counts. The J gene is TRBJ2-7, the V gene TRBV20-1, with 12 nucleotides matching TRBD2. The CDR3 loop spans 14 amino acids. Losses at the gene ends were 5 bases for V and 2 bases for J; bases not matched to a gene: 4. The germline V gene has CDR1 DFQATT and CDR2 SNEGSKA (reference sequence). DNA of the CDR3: TGCAGTGCTCAACTAGCGGGAGGTCCCTACGAGCAGTACTTC. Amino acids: CSAQLAGGPYEQYF.

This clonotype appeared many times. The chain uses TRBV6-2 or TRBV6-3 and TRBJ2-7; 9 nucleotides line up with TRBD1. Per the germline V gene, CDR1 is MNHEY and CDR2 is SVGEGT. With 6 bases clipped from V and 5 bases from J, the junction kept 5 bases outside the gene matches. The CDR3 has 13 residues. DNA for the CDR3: TGTGCCAGCAGACCACAGGGGGCCGACGAGCAGTACTTC. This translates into CASRPQGADEQYF.

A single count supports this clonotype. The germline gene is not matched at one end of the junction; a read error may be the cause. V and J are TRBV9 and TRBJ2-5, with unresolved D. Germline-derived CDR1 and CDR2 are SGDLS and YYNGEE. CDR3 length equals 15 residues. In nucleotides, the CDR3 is TGTGCCAGCAGCGTAGTAAGAAGGTTCCAAGAGACCCAATACTTC. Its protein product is CASSVVRRFQETQYF.

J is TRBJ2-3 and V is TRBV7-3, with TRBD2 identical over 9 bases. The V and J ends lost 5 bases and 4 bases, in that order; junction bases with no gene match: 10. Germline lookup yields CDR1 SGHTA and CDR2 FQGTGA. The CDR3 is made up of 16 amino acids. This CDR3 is CASSPQWREGPDTQYF. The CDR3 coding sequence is TGTGCCAGCAGCCCCCAATGGCGGGAGGGCCCAGATACGCAGTATTTT.

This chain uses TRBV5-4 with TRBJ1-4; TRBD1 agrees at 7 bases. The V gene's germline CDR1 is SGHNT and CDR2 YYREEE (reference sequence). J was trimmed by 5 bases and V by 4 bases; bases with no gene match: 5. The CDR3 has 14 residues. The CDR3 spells CASSGGQRNEKLFF. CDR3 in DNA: TGTGCCAGCAGCGGGGGACAGCGAAATGAAAAACTGTTTTTT.

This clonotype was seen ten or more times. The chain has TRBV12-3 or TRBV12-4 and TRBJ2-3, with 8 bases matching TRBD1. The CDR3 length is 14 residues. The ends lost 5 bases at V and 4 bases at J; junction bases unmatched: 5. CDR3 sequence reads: CASSRTGLSDTQYF. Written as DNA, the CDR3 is TGTGCCAGCAGTAGGACAGGGTTGTCAGATACGCAGTATTTT.